The present T cell receptor beta chain was sequenced within a study of blood T cells in healthy people across ages. Next came a second PCR, run for roughly 6 to 11 cycles, which used a sample-barcoded 5' primer along with a J-beta primer mix. TCRdb fed the 5' RACE reads into MiXCR, producing one record per CDR3 protein. The top ten clones hold 3% of a sample with around 800,000 distinct CDR3 sequences, 20% to 30% of them seen once. CDR1 MNHEY and CDR2 SMNVEV come from the germline V gene (reference sequence). Trimming cost V 2 bases and J 7 bases, with 10 bases left between them. CDR3 length: 13 amino acids. These data also formed part of another study, on T cells of mothers and their children. That publication notes: The overlap seen between related mothers and children slightly exceeded that of unrelated pairs, though not significantly.

The chain uses TRBV27 and TRBJ2-3; D is possibly TRBD1 (7 bases). The sequenced material came from blood. The sequence was obtained from a boy aged 5-17 years in good health. The CDR3 here is CASSLQGGNTQYF. CDR3 coding DNA: TGTGCCAGCAGTTTACAGGGGGGAAATACGCAGTATTTT.